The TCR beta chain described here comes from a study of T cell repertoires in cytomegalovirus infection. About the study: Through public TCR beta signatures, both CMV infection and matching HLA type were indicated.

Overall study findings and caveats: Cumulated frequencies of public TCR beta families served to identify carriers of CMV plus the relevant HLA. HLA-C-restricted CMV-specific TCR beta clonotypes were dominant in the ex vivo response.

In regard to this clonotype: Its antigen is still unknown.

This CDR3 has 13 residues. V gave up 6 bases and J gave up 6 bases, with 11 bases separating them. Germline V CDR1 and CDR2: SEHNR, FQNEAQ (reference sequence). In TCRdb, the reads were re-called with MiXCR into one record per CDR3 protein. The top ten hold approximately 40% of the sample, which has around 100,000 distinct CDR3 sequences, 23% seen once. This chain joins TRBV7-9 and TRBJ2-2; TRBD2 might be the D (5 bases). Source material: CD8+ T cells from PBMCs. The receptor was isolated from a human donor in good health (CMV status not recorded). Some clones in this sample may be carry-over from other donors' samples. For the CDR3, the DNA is TGTGCCAGCAGTCCATTAGCGCCCGGGGAGCTGTTTTTT. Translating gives CASSPLAPGELFF.